These 20 T cell receptor beta chains share one sample of origin, sequenced in a study of T-cell reconstitution after alpha-beta-depleted transplantation in children. The TCRbeta library was prepared with unique molecular identifiers. TCRdb fed the PCR reads into MiXCR, producing one record per CDR3 protein. Of roughly 670,000 distinct CDR3 sequences listed, roughly 14% were seen once; the top ten hold 0.79%. The starting material was PBMCs, obtained before TCRalphabeta/CD19-depleted stem cell transplant. All receptors come from a girl aged 2-10 years with congenital amegakaryocytic thrombocytopenia, due to receive a stem cell transplant.

The V call is TRBV12-3 or TRBV12-4, the J call TRBJ1-1; D is ambiguous. CDR3 length: 13 residues. V lost 3 bases, J lost 7 bases, and 12 bases lay in between. CDR3 loop: CASSFLSWGEAFF. The CDR3 region has the DNA TGTGCCAGCAGTTTCCTCTCCTGGGGTGAAGCTTTCTTT.

This clonotype came up many times. The rearrangement links TRBV5-1 to TRBJ2-2; 9 positions match TRBD1. The CDR3 is 18 amino acids. Germline trimming cut 4 bases from V and 4 bases from J; bases unmatched to any gene: 14. Germline loops: CDR1 SGHRS, CDR2 YFSETQ. The CDR3 region has the DNA TGCGCCAGCAGCCTCCGGGACAGGGTAGAACGTTTCACCGGGGAGCTGTTTTTT. Protein: CASSLRDRVERFTGELFF.

This clonotype has more than one count but fewer than ten. This chain joins TRBV20-1 and TRBJ2-2, with 8 nucleotides matching TRBD1. Germline-derived CDR1 and CDR2 are DFQATT and SNEGSKA (reference sequence). The CDR3 extends over 16 amino acids. After removal of 4 bases from V and 6 bases from J, the junction contained 13 bases not matched to a gene. The CDR3 region has the DNA TGCAGTGCTAAAATACAGGGGGATGCAGTCCCCGGGGAGCTGTTTTTT. This sequence encodes CSAKIQGDAVPGELFF.

The rearrangement links TRBV12-3 or TRBV12-4 to TRBJ2-3; 11 bases fit TRBD2. V lost 4 bases, J lost 5 bases, and 8 bases stayed unmatched. This CDR3 is built from 16 residues. The CDR3 here is CASSSKLAGVRDTQYF. DNA of the CDR3: TGTGCCAGCAGTTCAAAACTAGCGGGAGTTAGAGATACGCAGTATTTT.

The V and J genes are TRBV30 and TRBJ2-5; 7 nucleotides align to TRBD1. This CDR3 has 11 residues. Per germline, CDR1 GTSNPN and CDR2 SVGIG (reference sequence). Germline trimming cut 5 bases from V and 5 bases from J; bases unmatched to any gene: 2. DNA of the CDR3: TGTGCCTGGGGGACAGCTGAGACCCAGTACTTC. Its translation is CAWGTAETQYF.

This clonotype was observed at least ten times. Written as DNA, the CDR3 is TGTGCCAGCAGTGACACTACAGGGAACCCCTACGAGCAGTACTTC. It specifies CASSDTTGNPYEQYF. This chain links TRBV25-1 with TRBJ2-7; TRBD1 is a possible D gene (6 bases). Trimming removed 3 bases at V and 2 bases at J, with 14 bases between. The CDR3 runs to 15 residues. CDR1 is MGHDK and CDR2 is SYGVNS in the germline V gene.

The chain employs TRBV27 and TRBJ1-2, with 9 bases aligning to TRBD1. V lost 3 bases and J lost 4; bases outside the gene matches: 12. The CDR3 consists of 17 residues. Germline-derived CDR1 and CDR2 are MNHEY and SMNVEV (reference sequence). CDR3 loop: CASSLTRDRVYGYGYTF. In DNA, the CDR3 is TGTGCCAGCAGTTTGACTCGGGACAGGGTTTATGGCTATGGCTACACCTTC.

V and J are TRBV12-3 or TRBV12-4 and TRBJ2-1; weak D call: TRBD2 (5 bases). V was trimmed by 7 bases and J by 6 bases, leaving 16 bases between them. CDR3 length: 14 amino acids. The CDR3 reads CASTSGRKANEQFF. CDR3 DNA sequence: TGTGCCAGCACCTCGGGAAGGAAGGCCAATGAGCAGTTCTTC.

This clonotype was observed many times. This rearrangement joins TRBV15 to TRBJ2-3; no definite D call. Between the trimmed V and J ends, which lost 4 bases and 0 bases, there was a span of 11 bases. Germline CDR1 LNHNV, CDR2 YYDKDF (reference sequence). The CDR3 length is 15 residues. The CDR3: CATSIIYRSTDTQYF. The CDR3, as DNA: TGTGCCACCAGCATAATATATCGAAGCACAGATACGCAGTATTTT.

This rearrangement joins TRBV5-6 to TRBJ2-3; 8 bases align to TRBD1. Germline values: CDR1 SGHDT, CDR2 YYEEEE. This CDR3 is built from 16 residues. The J segment lost 4 bases and the V segment lost 0 bases, leaving 7 bases of the junction unmatched. CDR3 sequence (DNA): TGTGCCAGCAGCTTGGGGACAGGGAGTTTTGCAGATACGCAGTATTTT. Translation gives CASSLGTGSFADTQYF.

This clonotype was counted many times. The J gene is TRBJ1-2, the V gene TRBV7-2; D call uncertain. Germline V gene lookup returns CDR1 SGHTA and CDR2 FQGNSA. The CDR3 sequence is 13 residues long. V was cut by 2 bases and J by 4 bases, with 8 bases left in between. The CDR3 DNA reads TGTGCCAGCAGCTTAAGGTCTAGCTATGGCTACACCTTC. It specifies CASSLRSSYGYTF.

This rearrangement joins TRBV3-1 to TRBJ1-5, with D tentatively TRBD1 (6 bases). Between the trimmed V and J ends, which lost 3 bases and 9 bases, there was a span of 12 bases. In germline, CDR1 is LGHDT, CDR2 YNNKEL (reference sequence). The CDR3 covers 13 residues. CDR3 in DNA: TGTGCCAGCAGCCAGGGACATCCCTCGCCCCAGCATTTT. As protein: CASSQGHPSPQHF.

This clonotype was seen ten or more times. The chain recombines TRBV5-1 with TRBJ2-7; D might be TRBD1 (6 bases). CDR1 SGHRS and CDR2 YFSETQ come from the germline V gene. With 4 bases removed from V and 5 bases from J, the gap between germline ends came to 22 bases. The CDR3 spans 16 residues. In DNA, the CDR3 is TGCGCCAGCAGCCAACTACAGGGACCGGGTCAACACGAGCAGTACTTC. Amino acid sequence: CASSQLQGPGQHEQYF.

This clonotype occurred many times. The chain has TRBV20-1 and TRBJ2-7; D might be TRBD2 (6 bases). The CDR3 runs 13 residues. Germline V CDR1 and CDR2: DFQATT, SNEGSKA (reference sequence). V lost 3 bases, J lost 7 bases, and 16 bases lay in between. Written as DNA, the CDR3 is TGCAGTGCTAGTCTCTTGCCGGGAGATGAGCAGTACTTC. Amino acids: CSASLLPGDEQYF.

In the case of this clonotype: This may be a read error, as it is one base from a much larger clone. The chain recombines TRBV29-1 with TRBJ1-1, with D hard to call. V was shortened by 3 bases and J by 5 bases, with 13 bases between the two germline ends. The length of the CDR3 is 13 residues. Looked up from germline, CDR1 is SQVTM and CDR2 is ANQGSEA. As DNA, the CDR3 is TGCAGCGTTGATGGGGATTCAGTAACTGAAGCTTTCTTT. Amino acid sequence: CSVDGDSVTEAFF. The full variable domain, rest sourced from reference TRBV29-1 and TRBJ1-1, is SAVISQKPSRDICQRGTSLTIQCQVDSQVTMMFWYRQQPGQSLTLIATANQGSEATYESGFVIDKFPISRPNLTFSTLTVSNMSPEDSSIYLCSVDGDSVTEAFFGQGTRLTVV.

In this sample, this clonotype turned up many times. The chain is built from TRBV28 and TRBJ2-4; 7 positions agree with TRBD2. The trim removed 6 bases at V and 5 bases at J, leaving 10 bases unmatched. The CDR3 spans 15 residues. Germline values: CDR1 MDHEN, CDR2 SYDVKM. The DNA for the CDR3 is TGTGCCAGCAGCCGCGGGGGTTCCGGACAAAACATTCAGTACTTC. It codes for CASSRGGSGQNIQYF. Full variable domain (missing parts from reference TRBV28 and TRBJ2-4): DVKVTQSSRYLVKRTGEKVFLECVQDMDHENMFWYRQDPGLGLRLIYFSYDVKMKEKGDIPEGYSVSREKKERFSLILESASTNQTSMYLCASSRGGSGQNIQYFGAGTRLSVL.

There are many counts of this clonotype. V and J are TRBV4-2 and TRBJ1-2; D unresolved. Germline V gene sequence: CDR1 LGHNA, CDR2 YNFKEQ. The CDR3 totals 14 residues. Trimming shortened V by 1 base and J by 7 bases, and 13 bases separated the two germline ends. CDR3 residues: CASSQVAGLGGYTF. CDR3 DNA: TGTGCCAGCAGCCAAGTAGCGGGTTTGGGTGGCTACACCTTC.

V gene TRBV7-3 combines with J gene TRBJ2-1, with 12 bases aligning to TRBD2. Germline trimming cut 6 bases from V and 9 bases from J; bases unmatched to any gene: 9. The CDR3 totals 15 residues. CDR1 is SGHTA and CDR2 is FQGTGA in the germline V gene. The CDR3 here is CASSTGLAGTGEQFF. The DNA of the CDR3 is TGTGCCAGCAGTACAGGACTAGCGGGAACGGGTGAGCAGTTCTTC.

This clonotype was seen a few times. This CDR3 is CASSSKDRVIESGLQDYTEAFF. CDR3 DNA sequence: TGCGCCAGCAGCTCGAAAGACAGGGTTATAGAATCGGGACTACAGGACTACACTGAAGCTTTCTTT. The rearrangement joins TRBV5-1 to TRBJ1-1, with 7 bases that match TRBD1. The length of the CDR3 is 22 residues. Per germline, CDR1 SGHRS and CDR2 YFSETQ. V was clipped by 3 bases and J by 3 bases; unmatched bases: 29.

This rearrangement joins TRBV15 to TRBJ2-7; TRBD2 is a possible D gene (5 bases). Trimming removed 8 bases from V and 0 bases from J, with 20 bases in between. The length of the CDR3 is 16 residues. In germline, CDR1 is LNHNV, CDR2 YYDKDF (reference sequence). The CDR3 reads CATSPGPSGISYEQYF. In DNA form, the CDR3 reads TGTGCCACCTCGCCTGGCCCTTCCGGGATCTCCTACGAGCAGTACTTC.